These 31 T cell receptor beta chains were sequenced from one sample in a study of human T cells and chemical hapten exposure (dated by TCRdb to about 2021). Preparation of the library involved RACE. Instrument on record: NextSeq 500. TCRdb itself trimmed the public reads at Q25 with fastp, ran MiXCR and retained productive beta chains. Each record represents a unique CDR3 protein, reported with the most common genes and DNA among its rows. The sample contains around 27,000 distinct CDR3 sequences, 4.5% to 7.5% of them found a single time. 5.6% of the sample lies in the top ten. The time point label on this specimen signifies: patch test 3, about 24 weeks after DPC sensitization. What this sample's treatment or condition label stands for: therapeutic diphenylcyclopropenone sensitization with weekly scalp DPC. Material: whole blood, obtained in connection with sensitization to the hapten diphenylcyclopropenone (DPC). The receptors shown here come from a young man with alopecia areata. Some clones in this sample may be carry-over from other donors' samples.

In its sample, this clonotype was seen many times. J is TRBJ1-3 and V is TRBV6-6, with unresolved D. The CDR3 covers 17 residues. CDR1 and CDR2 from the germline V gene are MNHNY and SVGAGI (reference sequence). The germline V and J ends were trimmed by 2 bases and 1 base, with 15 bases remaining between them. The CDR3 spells CASSYDAVSRSGNTIYF. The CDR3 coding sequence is TGTGCCAGCAGTTACGACGCGGTGTCAAGGTCTGGAAACACCATATATTTT.

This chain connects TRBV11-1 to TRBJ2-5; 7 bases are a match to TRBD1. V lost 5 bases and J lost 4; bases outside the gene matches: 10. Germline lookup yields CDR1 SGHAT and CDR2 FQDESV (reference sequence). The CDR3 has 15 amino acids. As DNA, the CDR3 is TGTGCCAGCAGCCCGGGTGAGGGGGCCAGAGAGACCCAGTACTTC. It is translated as CASSPGEGARETQYF.

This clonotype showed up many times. CDR3 protein: CASTPILAGLGELFF. CDR3 sequence (DNA): TGTGCCAGCACCCCGATCCTAGCGGGCCTCGGGGAGCTGTTTTTT. The rearrangement uses TRBV6-6 and TRBJ2-2; 8 bases fit TRBD2. J was trimmed by 7 bases and V by 7 bases; bases with no gene match: 11. This CDR3 has 15 residues. The V gene's germline CDR1 is MNHNY and CDR2 SVGAGI (reference sequence).

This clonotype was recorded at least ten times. The CDR3 sequence is CASSPGTGTNTEAFF. The CDR3 bases are TGTGCCAGCAGCCCGGGGACAGGGACGAACACTGAAGCTTTCTTT. The J gene is TRBJ1-1, the V gene TRBV7-9, with TRBD1 identical over 9 bases. In germline, CDR1 is SEHNR, CDR2 FQNEAQ (reference sequence). J was trimmed by 1 base and V by 5 bases; bases with no gene match: 5. The CDR3 is 15 amino acids.

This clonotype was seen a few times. CDR3 in DNA: TGCAGTGCCGATAGCGGGTCGGAGACCCAGTACTTC. This encodes CSADSGSETQYF. The chain employs TRBV20-1 and TRBJ2-5, with 7 bases identical to TRBD2. With V trimmed by 6 bases and J by 5 bases, 6 bases remained unmatched. This CDR3 is built from 12 residues. Germline V gives CDR1 DFQATT, CDR2 SNEGSKA (reference sequence).

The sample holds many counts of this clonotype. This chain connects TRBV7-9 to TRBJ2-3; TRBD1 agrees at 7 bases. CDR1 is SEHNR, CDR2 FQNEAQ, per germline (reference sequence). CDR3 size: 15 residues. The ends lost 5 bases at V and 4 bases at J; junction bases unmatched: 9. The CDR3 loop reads CASSDMTGKPDTQYF. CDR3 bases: TGTGCCAGCAGCGATATGACAGGGAAACCAGATACGCAGTATTTT.

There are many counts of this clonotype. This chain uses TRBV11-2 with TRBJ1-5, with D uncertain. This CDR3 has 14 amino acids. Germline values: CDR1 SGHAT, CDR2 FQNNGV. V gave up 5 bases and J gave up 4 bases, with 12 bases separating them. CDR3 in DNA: TGTGCCAGCAGCCCGGGGTATTCAAATCAGCCCCAGCATTTT. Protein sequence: CASSPGYSNQPQHF.

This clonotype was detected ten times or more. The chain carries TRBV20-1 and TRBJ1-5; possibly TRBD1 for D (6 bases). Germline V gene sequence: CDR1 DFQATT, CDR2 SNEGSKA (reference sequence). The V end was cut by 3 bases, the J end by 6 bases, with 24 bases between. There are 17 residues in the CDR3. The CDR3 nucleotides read TGCAGTGCTAGTCCCCCAGGGGCCCATCTCCTCGGTCAGCCCCAGCATTTT. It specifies CSASPPGAHLLGQPQHF.

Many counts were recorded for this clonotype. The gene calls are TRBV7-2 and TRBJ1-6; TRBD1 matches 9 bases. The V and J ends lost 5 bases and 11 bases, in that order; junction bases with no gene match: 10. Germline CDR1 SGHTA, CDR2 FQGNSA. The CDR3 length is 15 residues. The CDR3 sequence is CASSRTGAPTTPLHF. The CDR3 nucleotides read TGTGCCAGCAGCCGGACAGGGGCTCCCACGACACCCCTCCACTTT.

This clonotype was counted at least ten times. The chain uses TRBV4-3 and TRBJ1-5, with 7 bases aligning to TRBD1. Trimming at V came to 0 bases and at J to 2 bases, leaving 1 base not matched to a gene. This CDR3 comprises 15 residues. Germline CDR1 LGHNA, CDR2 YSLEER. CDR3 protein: CASSQEGTGNQPQHF. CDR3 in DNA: TGCGCCAGCAGCCAAGAAGGGACAGGCAATCAGCCCCAGCATTTT.

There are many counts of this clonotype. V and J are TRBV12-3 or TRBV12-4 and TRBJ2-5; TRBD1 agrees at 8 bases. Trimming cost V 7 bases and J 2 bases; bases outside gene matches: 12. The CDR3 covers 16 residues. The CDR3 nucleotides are TGTGCCAGCACCGCCACCGCGGGGACAGGACAAGAGACCCAGTACTTC. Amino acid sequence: CASTATAGTGQETQYF.

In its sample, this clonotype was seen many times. This CDR3 reads CASSQEGGTGRFGYTF. As DNA, the CDR3 is TGTGCCAGCAGCCAAGAAGGGGGGACAGGCCGTTTTGGCTACACCTTC. The chain joins TRBV3-1 to TRBJ1-2; 8 bases are a match to TRBD1. Germline trimming cut 0 bases from V and 7 bases from J; bases unmatched to any gene: 10. Germline V CDR1 and CDR2: LGHDT, YNNKEL (reference sequence). The CDR3 totals 16 residues. Full variable domain (rest looked up from reference TRBV3-1 and TRBJ1-2): DTAVSQTPKYLVTQMGNDKSIKCEQNLGHDTMYWYKQDSKKFLKIMFSYNNKELIINETVPNRFSPKSPDKAHLNLHINSLELGDSAVYFCASSQEGGTGRFGYTFGSGTRLTVV.

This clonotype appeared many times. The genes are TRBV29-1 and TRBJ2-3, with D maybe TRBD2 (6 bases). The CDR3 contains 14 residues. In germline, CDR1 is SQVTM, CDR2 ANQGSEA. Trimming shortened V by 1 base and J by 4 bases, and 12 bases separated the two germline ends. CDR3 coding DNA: TGCAGCGTTGAAGTGGGCGGGAAGGCAGATACGCAGTATTTT. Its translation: CSVEVGGKADTQYF.

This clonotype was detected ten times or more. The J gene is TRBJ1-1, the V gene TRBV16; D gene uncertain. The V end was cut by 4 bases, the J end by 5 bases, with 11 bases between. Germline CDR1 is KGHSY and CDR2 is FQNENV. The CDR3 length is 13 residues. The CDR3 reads CASSLDRATEAFF. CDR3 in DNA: TGTGCCAGCAGCCTTGATAGGGCGACTGAAGCTTTCTTT. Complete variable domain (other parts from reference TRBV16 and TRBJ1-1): GEEVAQTPKHLVRGEGQKAKLYCAPIKGHSYVFWYQQVLKNEFKFLISFQNENVFDETGMPKERFSAKCLPNSPCSLEIQATKLEDSAVYFCASSLDRATEAFFGQGTRLTVV.

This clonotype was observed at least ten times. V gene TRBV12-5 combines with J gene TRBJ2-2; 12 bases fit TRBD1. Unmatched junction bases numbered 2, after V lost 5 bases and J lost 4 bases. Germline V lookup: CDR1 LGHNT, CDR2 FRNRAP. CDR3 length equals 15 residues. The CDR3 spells CASGGTGGLTGELFF. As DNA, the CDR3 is TGTGCTAGTGGTGGGACAGGGGGCCTCACCGGGGAGCTGTTTTTT.

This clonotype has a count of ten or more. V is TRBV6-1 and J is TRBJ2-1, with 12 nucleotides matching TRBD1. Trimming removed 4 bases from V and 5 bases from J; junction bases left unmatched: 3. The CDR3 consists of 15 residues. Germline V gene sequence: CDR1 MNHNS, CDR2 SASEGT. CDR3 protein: CASSVRDRGHNEQFF. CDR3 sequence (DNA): TGTGCCAGCAGTGTACGGGACAGGGGGCACAATGAGCAGTTCTTC.

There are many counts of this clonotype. CDR3 DNA: TGTGCCAGCAGCCCCGTAGCGGGGGTTACCTACGAGCAGTACTTC. Translation gives CASSPVAGVTYEQYF. V and J are TRBV7-9 and TRBJ2-7; TRBD2 aligns across 9 bases. Trimming cost V 5 bases and J 2 bases; bases outside gene matches: 7. From germline, CDR1 is SEHNR and CDR2 FQNEAQ (reference sequence). The CDR3 has 15 amino acids. The full variable domain, its missing parts supplied by reference TRBV7-9 and TRBJ2-7, is DTGVSQNPRHKITKRGQNVTFRCDPISEHNRLYWYRQTLGQGPEFLTYFQNEAQLEKSRLLSDRFSAERPKGSFSTLEIQRTEQGDSAMYLCASSPVAGVTYEQYFGPGTRLTVT.

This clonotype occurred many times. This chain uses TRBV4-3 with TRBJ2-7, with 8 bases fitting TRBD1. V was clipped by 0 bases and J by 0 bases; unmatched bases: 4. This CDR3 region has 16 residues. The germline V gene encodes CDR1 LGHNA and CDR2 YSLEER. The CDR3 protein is CASSQDPGQASYEQYF. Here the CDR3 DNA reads TGCGCCAGCAGCCAAGACCCGGGACAGGCCTCCTACGAGCAGTACTTC.

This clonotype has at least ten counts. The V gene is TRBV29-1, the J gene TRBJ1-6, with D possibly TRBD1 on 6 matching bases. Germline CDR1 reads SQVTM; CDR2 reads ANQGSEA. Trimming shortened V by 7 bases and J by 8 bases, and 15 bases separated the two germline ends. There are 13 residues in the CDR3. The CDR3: CSAKTGYDSPLHF. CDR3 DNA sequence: TGCAGCGCTAAAACAGGGTATGATTCACCCCTCCACTTT.

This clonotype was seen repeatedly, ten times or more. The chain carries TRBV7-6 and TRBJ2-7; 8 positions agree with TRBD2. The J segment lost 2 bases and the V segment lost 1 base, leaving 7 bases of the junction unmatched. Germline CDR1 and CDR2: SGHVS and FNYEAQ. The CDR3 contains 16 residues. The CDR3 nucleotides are TGTGCCAGCAGCTTAGAGGTGGCGGGAGGACCCTACGAGCAGTACTTC. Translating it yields CASSLEVAGGPYEQYF.

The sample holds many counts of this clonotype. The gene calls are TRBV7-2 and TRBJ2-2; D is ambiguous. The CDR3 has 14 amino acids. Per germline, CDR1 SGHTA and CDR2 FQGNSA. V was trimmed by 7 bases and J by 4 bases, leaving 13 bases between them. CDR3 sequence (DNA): TGTGCCAGCATCTATACATCGGGCACCGGGGAGCTGTTTTTT. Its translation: CASIYTSGTGELFF.

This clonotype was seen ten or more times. DNA of the CDR3: TGTGCCAGCAGCGGACAGGGACGACCCTACGAGCAGTACTTC. It is translated as CASSGQGRPYEQYF. The chain joins TRBV7-9 to TRBJ2-7, with TRBD1 matching 8 bases. The CDR3 is 14 residues long. Trimming cost V 5 bases and J 2 bases; bases outside gene matches: 5. Germline V CDR1 and CDR2: SEHNR, FQNEAQ (reference sequence).

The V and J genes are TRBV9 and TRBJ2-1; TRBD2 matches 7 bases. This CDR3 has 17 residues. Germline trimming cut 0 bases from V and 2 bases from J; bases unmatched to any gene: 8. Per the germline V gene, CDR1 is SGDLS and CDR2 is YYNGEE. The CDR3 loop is CASSVGEIAGTYNEQFF. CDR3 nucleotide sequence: TGTGCCAGCAGCGTAGGGGAAATAGCGGGTACCTACAATGAGCAGTTCTTC.

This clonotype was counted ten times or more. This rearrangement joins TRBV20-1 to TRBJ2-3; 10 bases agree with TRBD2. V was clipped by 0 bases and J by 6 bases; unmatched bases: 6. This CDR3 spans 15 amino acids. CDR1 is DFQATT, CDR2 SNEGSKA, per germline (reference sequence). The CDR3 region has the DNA TGCAGTGCTAGAGATCGGACTAGCGGATCGGATACGCAGTATTTT. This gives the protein CSARDRTSGSDTQYF.

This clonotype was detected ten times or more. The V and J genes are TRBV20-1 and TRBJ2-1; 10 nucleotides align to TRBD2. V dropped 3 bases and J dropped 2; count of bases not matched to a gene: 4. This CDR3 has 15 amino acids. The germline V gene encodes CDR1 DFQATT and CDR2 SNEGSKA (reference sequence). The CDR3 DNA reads TGCAGTGCTAGCTCCAGCGGGAGGGCCTACAATGAGCAGTTCTTC. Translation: CSASSSGRAYNEQFF.

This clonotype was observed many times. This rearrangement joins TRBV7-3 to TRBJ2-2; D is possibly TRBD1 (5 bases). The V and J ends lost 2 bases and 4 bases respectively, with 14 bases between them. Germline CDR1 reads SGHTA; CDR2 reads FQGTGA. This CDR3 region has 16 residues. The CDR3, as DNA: TGTGCCAGCAGCTTAGGGGTCGCAGGGTTCACCGGGGAGCTGTTTTTT. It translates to CASSLGVAGFTGELFF.

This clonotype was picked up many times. This chain's CDR3 is CSVEDHSARDNTGELFF. The CDR3 nucleotides are TGCAGCGTTGAAGATCACTCCGCCAGGGACAACACCGGGGAGCTGTTTTTT. The V and J genes are TRBV29-1 and TRBJ2-2; possibly TRBD1 or TRBD2 for D (5 bases each). Trimming left V 0 bases short and J 2 bases short, with 16 bases between. The CDR3 totals 17 residues. From germline, CDR1 is SQVTM and CDR2 ANQGSEA.

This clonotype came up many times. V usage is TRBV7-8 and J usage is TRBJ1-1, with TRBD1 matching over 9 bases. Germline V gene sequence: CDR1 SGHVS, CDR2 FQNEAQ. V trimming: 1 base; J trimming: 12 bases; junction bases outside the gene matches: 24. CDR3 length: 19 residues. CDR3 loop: CASSLGLTGGAGRTGRTFF. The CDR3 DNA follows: TGTGCCAGCAGCTTAGGCCTTACAGGGGGCGCGGGTAGAACGGGTAGAACTTTCTTT.

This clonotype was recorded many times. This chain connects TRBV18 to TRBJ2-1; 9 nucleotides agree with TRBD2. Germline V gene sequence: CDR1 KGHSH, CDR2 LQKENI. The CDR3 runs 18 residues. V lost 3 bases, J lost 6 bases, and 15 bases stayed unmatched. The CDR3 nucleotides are TGTGCCAGCTCACCGCGGCCAACTACCCCGACTAGCGGCAATGAGCAGTTCTTC. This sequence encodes CASSPRPTTPTSGNEQFF. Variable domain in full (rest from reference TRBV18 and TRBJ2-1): NAGVMQNPRHLVRRRGQEARLRCSPMKGHSHVYWYRQLPEEGLKFMVYLQKENIIDESGMPKERFSAEFPKEGPSILRIQQVVRGDSAAYFCASSPRPTTPTSGNEQFFGPGTRLTVL.

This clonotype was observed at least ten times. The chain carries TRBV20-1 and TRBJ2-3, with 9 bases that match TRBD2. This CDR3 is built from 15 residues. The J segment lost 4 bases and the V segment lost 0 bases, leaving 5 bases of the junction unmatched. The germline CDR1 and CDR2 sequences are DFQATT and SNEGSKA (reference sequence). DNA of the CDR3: TGCAGTGCTAGAGATCTGGCGGGAGGGGCAGATACGCAGTATTTT. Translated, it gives CSARDLAGGADTQYF.

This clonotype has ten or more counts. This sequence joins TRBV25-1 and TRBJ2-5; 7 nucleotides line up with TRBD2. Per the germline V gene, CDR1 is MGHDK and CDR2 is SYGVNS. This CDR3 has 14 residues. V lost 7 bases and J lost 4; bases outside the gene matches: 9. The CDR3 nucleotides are TGTGCCAGCAATCCATCGTGGGGGGGAGAGACCCAGTACTTC. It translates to CASNPSWGGETQYF.